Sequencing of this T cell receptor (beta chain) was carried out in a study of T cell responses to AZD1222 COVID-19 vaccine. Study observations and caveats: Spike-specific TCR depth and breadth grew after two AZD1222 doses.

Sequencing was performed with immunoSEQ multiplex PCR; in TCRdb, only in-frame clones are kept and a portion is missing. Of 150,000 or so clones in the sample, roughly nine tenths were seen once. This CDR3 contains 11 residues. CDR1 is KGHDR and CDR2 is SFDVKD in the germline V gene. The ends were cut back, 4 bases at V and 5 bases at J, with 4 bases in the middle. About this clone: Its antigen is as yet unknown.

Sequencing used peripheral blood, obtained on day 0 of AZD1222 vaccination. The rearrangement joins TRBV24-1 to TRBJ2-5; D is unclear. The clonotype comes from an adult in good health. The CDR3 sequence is CATSESETQYF. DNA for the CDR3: TGTGCCACCAGTGAGTCGGAGACCCAGTACTTC.